The 5 T cell receptor beta chains presented below share a single source sample, sequenced in a study of T cells in tumors after PD-1 blockade. Repertoires were generated with immunoSEQ multiplex PCR, while TCRdb's copy carries only in-frame clones and drops some. Among 5,000 or so clones listed, 60% to 80% were seen once. Sample: tumor tissue, taken before anti-PD-1 treatment. Source of these receptors: a human donor with basal cell carcinoma.

J is TRBJ1-2 and V is TRBV28; 8 bases fit TRBD1. In germline, CDR1 is MDHEN, CDR2 SYDVKM. CDR3 length equals 19 residues. Germline trimming cut 6 bases from V and 0 bases from J; bases unmatched to any gene: 18. The DNA for the CDR3 is TGTGCCAGCAGCGCCCATTTTTTGGGACAGGATTCTTCTAACTATGGCTACACCTTC. It translates to CASSAHFLGQDSSNYGYTF.

The rearrangement uses TRBV5-1 and TRBJ2-3; 12 bases agree with TRBD2. CDR1 and CDR2 (germline): SGHRS, YFSETQ. This CDR3 is built from 17 residues. The V segment lost 0 bases and the J segment 2 bases; nucleotides outside the gene matches: 4. The CDR3 loop reads CASSLGTSGGTTDTQYF. The CDR3 DNA reads as TGCGCCAGCAGCTTGGGAACTAGCGGGGGGACCACAGATACGCAGTATTTT.

V and J are TRBV7-9 and TRBJ2-1, with D perhaps matching TRBD1 (6 bases). V was shortened by 2 bases and J by 7 bases, with 18 bases between the two germline ends. The CDR3 runs to 16 residues. The germline V gene encodes CDR1 SEHNR and CDR2 FQNEAQ (reference sequence). CDR3 DNA sequence: TGTGCCAGCAGCTTAATAGGGCCGTGGGGGCGGAATGAGCAGTTCTTC. Translating it yields CASSLIGPWGRNEQFF.

The chain uses TRBV10-3 and TRBJ2-4; D possibly uses TRBD1 or TRBD2 (5 bases each). This CDR3 comprises 13 residues. V was pared by 6 bases and J by 3 bases, with 9 bases between. CDR1 is ENHRY, CDR2 SYGVKD, per germline. The DNA for the CDR3 is TGTGCCATCAGCTGGGACGGCAAAAACATTCAGTACTTC. Its translation is CAISWDGKNIQYF.

V is TRBV27 and J is TRBJ2-1; either TRBD1 or TRBD2 may fit D (6 bases each). V shed 5 bases and J shed 4 bases, with 12 bases lying between them. Germline V gives CDR1 MNHEY, CDR2 SMNVEV (reference sequence). The CDR3 covers 14 residues. The CDR3 loop is CASSQQGGYNEQFF. CDR3 DNA: TGTGCCAGCAGTCAACAGGGAGGTTACAATGAGCAGTTCTTC.